A single sample gave rise to the 18 T cell receptor beta chains below, sequenced in a study of breast tumors, draining lymph nodes, adjacent tissues. TCRdb re-derived calls from the multiplex PCR reads in MiXCR, one entry per CDR3 protein. Of around 170,000 distinct CDR3 sequences in the sample, around a third were seen once. Axillary draining lymph nodes of breast cancer patients supplied the node samples. The material sequenced was axillary lymph node tissue. Source of these receptors: a female donor with breast cancer. Some clones in this sample may be carry-over from other donors' samples.

This clonotype was seen at least ten times. This could be a read error, since a much larger clone is one nucleotide away. V usage is TRBV20-1 and J usage is TRBJ1-2; 8 positions agree with TRBD1. Germline V lookup: CDR1 DFQATT, CDR2 SNEGSKA (reference sequence). V lost 1 base, J lost 10 bases, and 8 bases stayed unmatched. This CDR3 has 13 amino acids. The CDR3 coding sequence is TGCAGTGCTAGAGCCCTGACAGGGGAAGCCTACACCTTC. Translating it yields CSARALTGEAYTF.

This clonotype has ten or more counts. The genes are TRBV7-8 and TRBJ1-2; D is unresolved. Germline V gene lookup returns CDR1 SGHVS and CDR2 FQNEAQ. The CDR3 has 15 amino acids. The V end lost 1 base, the J end lost 6 bases, and 15 bases lay between the germline ends. The CDR3 DNA follows: TGTGCCAGCAGCTTAGAGGGTAGGCTACTCCATGGCTACACCTTC. As protein: CASSLEGRLLHGYTF.

Many counts were recorded for this clonotype. The rearrangement links TRBV5-1 to TRBJ2-5; D possibly corresponds to TRBD1 (5 bases). The germline V gene encodes CDR1 SGHRS and CDR2 YFSETQ. CDR3 length: 14 residues. V lost 1 base, J lost 5 bases, and 12 bases lay in between. The CDR3 sequence is CASSLRQGRETQYF. The CDR3 bases are TGCGCCAGCAGCTTGCGCCAGGGTAGGGAGACCCAGTACTTC.

This clonotype was detected ten times or more. J is TRBJ2-5 and V is TRBV7-6, with a weak D call TRBD1 (6 bases). The germline V and J ends were trimmed by 2 bases and 5 bases, with 15 bases remaining between them. CDR1 is SGHVS, CDR2 FNYEAQ, per germline. This CDR3 contains 15 residues. CDR3 sequence: CASSLHLARGETQYF. The CDR3 nucleotides read TGTGCCAGCAGCTTACACCTAGCTAGGGGGGAGACCCAGTACTTC.

The sample holds many counts of this clonotype. The chain is built from TRBV2 and TRBJ2-1, with 8 bases fitting TRBD2. The CDR3 consists of 17 residues. Germline trimming cut 6 bases from V and 7 bases from J; bases unmatched to any gene: 17. CDR1 and CDR2 from the germline V gene are SNHLY and FYNNEI. The CDR3 reads CASRVAWFSGSGNEQFF. CDR3 DNA: TGTGCCAGCAGAGTCGCCTGGTTCAGCGGGAGCGGGAATGAGCAGTTCTTC.

The V and J genes are TRBV6-5 and TRBJ1-3; 8 positions match TRBD1. The junction had 7 bases not matched to a gene; V was cut back by 6 bases and J by 0 bases. CDR1 MNHEY and CDR2 SVGAGI come from the germline V gene. The CDR3 has 16 amino acids. CDR3 residues: CASRRSGTGSGNTIYF. The CDR3 DNA reads as TGTGCCAGCAGGCGATCCGGGACAGGCTCTGGAAACACCATATATTTT.

This clonotype was seen many times. The chain employs TRBV24-1 and TRBJ1-5; D might be TRBD1 (6 bases). This CDR3 contains 15 residues. Looked up from germline, CDR1 is KGHDR and CDR2 is SFDVKD. The V end was cut by 5 bases, the J end by 0 bases, with 10 bases between. CDR3 DNA: TGTGCCACCAGTGGGGGGCACCATAGCAATCAGCCCCAGCATTTT. Residues: CATSGGHHSNQPQHF.

J is TRBJ2-7 and V is TRBV27, with unresolved D. The CDR3 has 15 amino acids. V was clipped by 0 bases and J by 2 bases, with 11 bases between them. In germline, CDR1 is MNHEY, CDR2 SMNVEV (reference sequence). The CDR3 here is CASSLSVVSTYEQYF. CDR3 sequence (DNA): TGTGCCAGCAGTTTATCGGTGGTCTCGACCTACGAGCAGTACTTC.

CDR3 protein: CSVEVAGSNEQFF. CDR3 bases: TGCAGCGTTGAAGTAGCGGGAAGCAATGAGCAGTTCTTC. This sequence joins TRBV29-1 and TRBJ2-1; 8 nucleotides line up with TRBD2. The germline gives CDR1 SQVTM, CDR2 ANQGSEA. With 1 base clipped from V and 6 bases from J, the junction kept 2 bases outside the gene matches. The CDR3 contains 13 residues.

This clonotype was seen many times. One junction end does not reproduce the germline sequence, and a read error may be involved. The genes are TRBV5-1 and TRBJ1-6; TRBD1 matches at 7 bases. CDR3 length equals 14 residues. Per germline, CDR1 SGHRS and CDR2 YFSETQ. DNA of the CDR3: TGCGCCAGCAGCTTGACGACAGGGAATTCCCCCCTCCACTTT. Residues: CASSLTTGNSPLHF. The entire variable domain, with the rest obtained from reference TRBV5-1 and TRBJ1-6, is as follows: KAGVTQTPRYLIKTRGQQVTLSCSPISGHRSVSWYQQTPGQGLQFLFEYFSETQRNKGNFPGRFSGRQFSNSRSEMNVSTLELGDSALYLCASSLTTGNSPLHFGNGTRLTVT.

This clonotype has just a few counts. The rearrangement links TRBV27 to TRBJ1-2; a possible D gene is TRBD1 (5 bases). The CDR3 length is 14 residues. The V gene lost 1 base and the J gene lost 7 bases, with 13 bases spanning the gap. Germline CDR1 MNHEY, CDR2 SMNVEV (reference sequence). CDR3 sequence: CASSLWPGTSGYTF. DNA of the CDR3: TGTGCCAGCAGTTTATGGCCGGGGACTAGTGGCTACACCTTC.

This clonotype was counted many times. CDR3 region: CASSIPGGLFPQYF. The CDR3 DNA follows: TGTGCCAGTAGTATCCCGGGGGGCCTTTTTCCCCAGTACTTC. The rearrangement uses TRBV19 and TRBJ2-5, with D maybe TRBD2 (7 bases). The CDR3 is 14 residues long. V lost 3 bases to trimming and J lost 9 bases, with 17 bases between them. Germline V gives CDR1 LNHDA, CDR2 SQIVND (reference sequence).

Concerning this clonotype itself: A read error may explain this, as a much larger clone is one base away. This sequence joins TRBV5-6 and TRBJ1-5; D is possibly TRBD1 (6 bases). V was pared by 5 bases and J by 6 bases, with 12 bases between. Germline-derived CDR1 and CDR2 are SGHDT and YYEEEE. This CDR3 contains 13 residues. The CDR3 loop is CASSLQGAQPQHF. In nucleotides, the CDR3 is TGTGCCAGCAGTTTACAGGGTGCTCAGCCCCAGCATTTT.

At least ten counts were recorded for this clonotype. The CDR3 spells CASSGTGGLGGNTIYF. As DNA, the CDR3 is TGTGCCAGCAGCGGGACAGGGGGTTTGGGAGGAAACACCATATATTTT. This chain uses TRBV9 with TRBJ1-3; 10 bases are a match to TRBD1. This CDR3 has 16 amino acids. Germline CDR1 reads SGDLS; CDR2 reads YYNGEE. J lost 4 bases, V lost 3 bases, and 7 bases had no gene match.

The chain joins TRBV2 to TRBJ1-4; D gene unclear. This CDR3 contains 17 residues. The V gene's germline CDR1 is SNHLY and CDR2 FYNNEI. V lost 4 bases to trimming and J lost 6 bases, with 21 bases between them. The CDR3 protein is CASSALTSGRVDEKLFF. The DNA for the CDR3 is TGTGCCAGCAGTGCACTGACTAGCGGGAGGGTCGATGAAAAACTGTTTTTT.

This clonotype was seen repeatedly, ten times or more. The chain employs TRBV7-9 and TRBJ2-1; 8 bases line up with TRBD1. This CDR3 spans 16 amino acids. Per germline, CDR1 SEHNR and CDR2 FQNEAQ (reference sequence). V was clipped by 5 bases and J by 1 base; unmatched bases: 7. The CDR3 reads CASSRQGRRSYNEQFF. The CDR3 DNA reads TGTGCCAGCAGCCGACAGGGGAGGAGGTCCTACAATGAGCAGTTCTTC.

This clonotype has ten or more counts. The chain is built from TRBV12-3 or TRBV12-4 and TRBJ1-6, with 10 bases aligning to TRBD1. J gave up 7 bases and V 4 bases, and 4 bases lay outside the gene matches. CDR3 length: 15 residues. The CDR3 is CASSSRTGGNSPLHF. For the CDR3, the DNA is TGTGCCAGCAGTTCTCGGACAGGGGGAAATTCACCCCTCCACTTT.

Concerning this clonotype itself: One end of the junction is discordant with germline, which a read error may explain. The V and J genes are TRBV6-5 and TRBJ1-5; 8 nucleotides match TRBD1. Germline V gene sequence: CDR1 MNHEY, CDR2 SVGAGI. The CDR3 sequence is 15 residues long. This CDR3 reads CASSHSNRGDQPQHF. DNA for the CDR3: TGTGCCAGCAGTCACTCCAACAGGGGGGACCAGCCCCAGCATTTT.